This T cell receptor (beta chain) was documented in a study of blood T cell repertoires in COVID-19 (TCRdb year 2020). For the study in its entirety: Collaborator samples came from the United States, Italy and Spain and covered acute and convalescent phases of COVID-19. Where HLA class I and class II types were available, the types were taken from metadata supplied by the sample provider, not from assay-based typing. The material from the prospective study consisted of cDNA or gDNA derived from T cells, B-cell-depleted T cells, or PBMCs. Samples came from the ongoing ImmuneRACE study (first 160 participants) plus 1,254 subjects from 6 global collaborators. Subjects who had been exposed to COVID-19, were actively infected with it, or had recovered from it provided the deeply sampled blood TCRbeta repertoires that made up the dataset. A de-identified subject ID, COVID-19 status, age in years and sex were almost always included in the sample metadata. The repertoires were made available in a free public database intended to serve as a resource for research on the immune response to SARS-CoV-2.

Its CDR3 holds 16 amino acids, cysteine through phenylalanine. This entry keeps only the CDR3 DNA: 48 bases, framed from base 1. V lost 1 base and J lost 10 bases, and the count of bases not matched to a germline gene is 13. The germline V gene sets CDR1 to MGHRA and CDR2 to YSYEKL. In Seattle, one collaborating source enrolled patients while the infection was active and tracked those patients longitudinally over the course of disease. Collaborating institutions collected whole blood in K2EDTA tubes following their own protocols. For TCRbeta analysis, collaborators shipped samples as frozen whole blood, isolated PBMCs, or DNA extracted from either of those sample types. Details on this clone: The clone's antigen remains unknown. Base qualities are not at hand, and no much larger clone is one base apart.

TCRbeta CDR3 regions were amplified from genomic DNA using the immunoSEQ Assay, a bias-controlled multiplex PCR. As for how the authors treated the data: The number of nucleated cells in each sample was estimated from the amplification of reference gene primers within the assay. Sequence reads were collapsed and filtered to measure the absolute abundance of every unique TCRbeta CDR3 rearrangement. For each sample, productive Simpson clonality was calculated as the square root of Simpson's diversity index across productive rearrangements. What TCRdb holds here is the immuneACCESS table cut down to in-frame rearrangements. Part of the clones is not present; checked against another copy, under half of the missing clones reflect an unresolved V gene, and the others are unexplained. The DNA was the basis for D and trimming; V, J and clone size are from that table. The sample table holds hundreds of thousands of clones, of which about 90% were seen once. Of the sample, more than 0.7% is held by the ten largest clones.

Study-wide findings and limitations: How much clinical and demographic metadata was included differed by source and by participant, and the metadata was provided uncurated.

Sequenced input: peripheral blood. The TCR comes from a man aged 55-75 years with COVID-19, enrolled during active disease. This chain is built from TRBV4-1 and TRBJ1-1, with 9 junctional bases fitting TRBD1. Here is the DNA: TGCGCCAGCAGCCAAGGGGAAAGACAGGGGGTCTCTAGAGCTTTCTTT. Translation gives CASSQGERQGVSRAFF.